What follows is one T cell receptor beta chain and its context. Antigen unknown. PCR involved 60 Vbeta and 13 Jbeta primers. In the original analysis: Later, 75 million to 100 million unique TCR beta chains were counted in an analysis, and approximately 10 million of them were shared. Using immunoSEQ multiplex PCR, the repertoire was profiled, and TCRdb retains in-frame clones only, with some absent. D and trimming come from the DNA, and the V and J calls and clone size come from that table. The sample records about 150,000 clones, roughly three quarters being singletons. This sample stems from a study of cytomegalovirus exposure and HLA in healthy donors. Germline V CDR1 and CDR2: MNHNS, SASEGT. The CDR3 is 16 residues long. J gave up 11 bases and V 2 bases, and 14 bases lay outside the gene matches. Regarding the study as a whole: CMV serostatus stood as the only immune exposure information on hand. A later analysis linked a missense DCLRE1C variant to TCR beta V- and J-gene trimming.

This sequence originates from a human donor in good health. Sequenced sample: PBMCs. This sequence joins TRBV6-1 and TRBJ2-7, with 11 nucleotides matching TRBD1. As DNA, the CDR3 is TGTGCCAGCAGTGAAACGGAGGGACAGGGGGTTAATGATGAGTACTTC. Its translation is CASSETEGQGVNDEYF.